These 26 T cell receptor beta chains originate from one sample sequenced in a study of T cell responses to AZD1222 COVID-19 vaccine. Generated by immunoSEQ multiplex PCR, the TCRdb table keeps only in-frame clones and is missing some. The sample lists approximately 150,000 clones, roughly 94% occurring once. The sample consisted of peripheral blood, taken on day 0 of AZD1222 vaccination. These receptor sequences come from an adult in good health.

This chain links TRBV14 with TRBJ1-2; D gene unclear. With 4 bases removed from V and 8 bases from J, the gap between germline ends came to 14 bases. The CDR3 is 13 residues long. The germline V gene encodes CDR1 SGHDN and CDR2 FVKESK. Here the CDR3 reads CASSPEWRTGYTF. CDR3 DNA sequence: TGTGCCAGCAGCCCAGAGTGGAGGACCGGCTACACCTTC.

This clone has just one count. The V and J genes are TRBV18 and TRBJ1-3; the D gene is possibly TRBD1 (6 bases). Between the trimmed V and J ends, which lost 4 bases and 0 bases, there was a span of 7 bases. CDR3 length: 14 amino acids. Germline assignment: CDR1 KGHSH and CDR2 LQKENI. As DNA, the CDR3 is TGTGCCAGCTCACAAGGGGGCTCTGGAAACACCATATATTTT. It codes for CASSQGGSGNTIYF. Together with reference TRBV18 and TRBJ1-3, the CDR3 gives the full variable domain: NAGVMQNPRHLVRRRGQEARLRCSPMKGHSHVYWYRQLPEEGLKFMVYLQKENIIDESGMPKERFSAEFPKEGPSILRIQQVVRGDSAAYFCASSQGGSGNTIYFGEGSWLTVV.

The gene calls are TRBV5-1 and TRBJ2-1; 8 bases are a match to TRBD1. The CDR3 loop spans 15 amino acids. Germline loops: CDR1 SGHRS, CDR2 YFSETQ. Trimming removed 6 bases from V and 2 bases from J; junction bases left unmatched: 7. CDR3 sequence: CASKEQGVPYNEQFF. CDR3 nucleotide sequence: TGCGCCAGCAAAGAACAGGGGGTCCCCTACAATGAGCAGTTCTTC.

This sequence joins TRBV3-1 (or the pseudogene TRBV3-2) and TRBJ1-2, with a tentative D call TRBD1 (5 bases). V was cut by 1 base and J by 4 bases, with 7 bases left in between. Germline CDR1 and CDR2: LGHDT and YNNKEL (reference sequence). There are 13 residues in the CDR3. DNA of the CDR3: TGTGCCAGCAGCCAAGCGGGGCTCTATGGCTACACCTTC. The encoded protein is CASSQAGLYGYTF.

This clone was seen a single time. V is TRBV2 and J is TRBJ1-6, with 9 bases fitting TRBD1. The length of the CDR3 is 18 residues. J lost 7 bases, V lost 6 bases, and 16 bases had no gene match. Germline V gives CDR1 SNHLY, CDR2 FYNNEI. CDR3 coding DNA: TGTGCCAGCAGACGACATGGACAGGGGCCGATGGAGAATTCACCCCTCCACTTT. This translates into CASRRHGQGPMENSPLHF.

This sequence joins TRBV3-1 (or the pseudogene TRBV3-2) and TRBJ2-5; possibly TRBD2 for D (5 bases). Trimming stripped 2 bases from V and 5 bases from J, with 6 bases between. Germline-derived CDR1 and CDR2 are LGHDT and YNNKEL (reference sequence). The CDR3 runs to 12 residues. CDR3 sequence reads: CASSQRRETQYF. The CDR3 nucleotides are TGTGCCAGCAGCCAAAGGAGGGAGACCCAGTACTTC.

The V call is TRBV6-5, the J call TRBJ1-2, with 7 bases matching TRBD1. Losses at the gene ends were 2 bases for V and 4 bases for J; bases not matched to a gene: 10. The germline CDR1 and CDR2 sequences are MNHEY and SVGAGI. CDR3 size: 16 residues. The CDR3 is CASSYTRQGSGYGYTF. CDR3 coding DNA: TGTGCCAGCAGTTACACCAGACAGGGCTCGGGCTATGGCTACACCTTC.

The chain is built from TRBV19 and TRBJ1-2; D is uncertain. There are 14 residues in the CDR3. The V gene lost 3 bases and the J gene lost 6 bases, with 14 bases spanning the gap. Germline V gene data show CDR1 as LNHDA and CDR2 as SQIVND (reference sequence). In DNA form, the CDR3 reads TGTGCCAGTAGTATGATACCCCGGAGGGATGGCTACACCTTC. It translates to CASSMIPRRDGYTF.

The chain carries TRBV10-3 and TRBJ1-1; no firm D call. CDR3 length: 16 residues. V was clipped by 5 bases and J by 2 bases, with 18 bases between them. The germline V gene has CDR1 ENHRY and CDR2 SYGVKD. The DNA for the CDR3 is TGTGCCATCAGTTATATGGTGCAGTGGCCTAACACTGAAGCTTTCTTT. Its protein is CAISYMVQWPNTEAFF.

The chain uses TRBV6-5 and TRBJ1-6; 7 bases align to TRBD1. V dropped 2 bases and J dropped 10; count of bases not matched to a gene: 11. CDR1 is MNHEY, CDR2 SVGAGI, per germline. The CDR3 has 16 amino acids. The CDR3 protein is CASSYTRQGPGSPLHF. CDR3 sequence (DNA): TGTGCCAGCAGTTACACCCGACAGGGTCCGGGATCACCCCTCCACTTT.

This chain uses TRBV5-6 with TRBJ2-1; possibly TRBD2 for D (6 bases). The CDR3 runs 16 residues. Germline V gene sequence: CDR1 SGHDT, CDR2 YYEEEE. V shed 4 bases and J shed 6 bases, with 20 bases lying between them. The CDR3 sequence: CASSLEGGADGNEQFF. CDR3 coding DNA: TGTGCCAGCAGCCTGGAGGGCGGGGCAGACGGCAATGAGCAGTTCTTC.

The gene calls are TRBV18 and TRBJ2-2, with TRBD2 matching over 12 bases. The CDR3 runs 16 residues. The germline gives CDR1 KGHSH, CDR2 LQKENI. After removal of 2 bases from V and 7 bases from J, the junction contained 5 bases not matched to a gene. The DNA of the CDR3 is TGTGCCAGCTCACCAAGACTAGCGGGAGTAGGCGGGGAGCTGTTTTTT. Translating gives CASSPRLAGVGGELFF.

The CDR3 coding sequence is TGTGCCAGCAGCGACCGGGACAGTGTGATCGGTAGCAATCAGCCCCAGCATTTT. As protein: CASSDRDSVIGSNQPQHF. The gene calls are TRBV5-5 and TRBJ1-5, with 7 bases aligning to TRBD1. Trimming at V came to 4 bases and at J to 0 bases, leaving 13 bases not matched to a gene. The CDR3 spans 18 residues. CDR1 is SGHKS and CDR2 is YYEKEE in the germline V gene (reference sequence).

The chain has TRBV7-8 and TRBJ2-1; TRBD2 matches at 11 bases. V was pared by 3 bases and J by 0 bases, with 4 bases of the junction left unmatched. CDR1 is SGHVS, CDR2 FQNEAQ, per germline. This CDR3 region has 17 residues. Here the CDR3 reads CASSFPTSGSSYNEQFF. The DNA for the CDR3 is TGTGCCAGCAGCTTCCCAACTAGCGGGAGCTCCTACAATGAGCAGTTCTTC.

The J gene is TRBJ2-1, the V gene TRBV19; D unresolved. V lost 1 base and J lost 6, with 10 bases in between. Germline CDR1 reads LNHDA; CDR2 reads SQIVND (reference sequence). This CDR3 region has 14 residues. The CDR3 protein is CASSIAWGRNEQFF. As DNA, the CDR3 is TGTGCCAGTAGTATAGCGTGGGGTCGCAATGAGCAGTTCTTC.

This chain links TRBV9 with TRBJ1-6; TRBD1 matches at 7 bases. Trimming removed 3 bases from V and 9 bases from J; junction bases left unmatched: 9. CDR1 SGDLS and CDR2 YYNGEE come from the germline V gene. The CDR3 consists of 15 residues. CDR3 residues: CASSAGQEIGSPLHF. The CDR3 bases are TGTGCCAGCAGCGCCGGACAGGAGATCGGTTCACCCCTCCACTTT.

The chain has TRBV7-9 and TRBJ1-1; 10 nucleotides agree with TRBD1. Unmatched junction bases numbered 5, after V lost 4 bases and J lost 3 bases. Germline CDR1 SEHNR, CDR2 FQNEAQ (reference sequence). The CDR3 covers 15 residues. CDR3 in amino acids: CASSSWTGGYTEAFF. CDR3 bases: TGTGCCAGCAGCTCCTGGACAGGGGGGTACACTGAAGCTTTCTTT.

V and J are TRBV27 and TRBJ2-7, with D unresolved. The CDR3 totals 13 residues. CDR1 is MNHEY, CDR2 SMNVEV, per germline (reference sequence). Trimming took off 7 bases at V and 7 bases at J, with 17 bases between the two ends. The CDR3 here is CASTFHKVREQYV. As DNA, the CDR3 is TGTGCCAGCACGTTTCACAAGGTTCGGGAGCAGTACGTC.

This rearrangement joins TRBV5-1 to TRBJ1-1; D gene unclear. V was clipped by 0 bases and J by 7 bases, with 7 bases between them. This CDR3 has 12 amino acids. From germline, CDR1 is SGHRS and CDR2 YFSETQ. CDR3 in amino acids: CASSLEGNEAFF. CDR3 coding DNA: TGCGCCAGCAGCTTGGAGGGAAATGAAGCTTTCTTT.

This chain links TRBV2 with TRBJ1-5, with 9 bases lining up with TRBD1. Germline V gene sequence: CDR1 SNHLY, CDR2 FYNNEI. There are 15 residues in the CDR3. Trimming cost V 8 bases and J 1 base; bases outside gene matches: 6. CDR3 DNA sequence: TGTGCCAGCCTCCGGGACAGGGAAAGCAATCAGCCCCAGCATTTT. The encoded protein is CASLRDRESNQPQHF.

The chain recombines TRBV3-1 (or the pseudogene TRBV3-2) with TRBJ1-2, with D possibly being TRBD1 (5 bases). Germline values: CDR1 LGHDT, CDR2 YNNKEL (reference sequence). V lost 3 bases and J lost 0, with 8 bases in between. This CDR3 has 14 amino acids. The CDR3 reads CASSQTTANYGYTF. The DNA of the CDR3 is TGTGCCAGCAGCCAGACGACAGCTAACTATGGCTACACCTTC.

The CDR3 loop reads CASSLNRGNSPLHF. The CDR3 DNA reads TGTGCCAGCAGCTTAAACAGGGGTAACTCACCCCTCCACTTT. The chain is built from TRBV7-3 and TRBJ1-6; 7 nucleotides align to TRBD1. V trimming: 1 base; J trimming: 10 bases; junction bases outside the gene matches: 4. There are 14 residues in the CDR3. Germline CDR1 reads SGHTA; CDR2 reads FQGTGA.

V and J are TRBV19 and TRBJ2-1, with D perhaps matching TRBD2 (6 bases). There are 15 residues in the CDR3. From germline, CDR1 is LNHDA and CDR2 SQIVND (reference sequence). Trimming removed 8 bases at V and 6 bases at J, with 20 bases between. The CDR3: CASGDFTKSSNEQFF. CDR3 nucleotides: TGTGCCAGTGGGGACTTCACAAAAAGCTCCAATGAGCAGTTCTTC.

The CDR3 is CASSFLSYQETQYF. CDR3 coding DNA: TGTGCCAGCAGCTTTCTTTCGTACCAAGAGACCCAGTACTTC. The chain is built from TRBV11-2 and TRBJ2-5, with D unresolved. Trimming took off 3 bases at V and 0 bases at J, with 8 bases between the two ends. The CDR3 extends over 14 amino acids. Germline V gene sequence: CDR1 SGHAT, CDR2 FQNNGV.

V is TRBV7-6 and J is TRBJ2-3, with TRBD2 matching over 12 bases. Trimming cost V 5 bases and J 4 bases; bases outside gene matches: 4. In germline, CDR1 is SGHVS, CDR2 FNYEAQ. The CDR3 has 15 residues. CDR3 in DNA: TGTGCCAGCAGCGCTAGCGGGGGGGCCCCAGATACGCAGTATTTT. It is translated as CASSASGGAPDTQYF. Together with reference TRBV7-6 and TRBJ2-3, the CDR3 gives the full variable domain: GAGVSQSPRYKVTKRGQDVALRCDPISGHVSLYWYRQALGQGPEFLTYFNYEAQQDKSGLPNDRFSAERPEGSISTLTIQRTEQRDSAMYRCASSASGGAPDTQYFGPGTRLTVL.

The chain couples TRBV11-3 to TRBJ1-4, with D unclear. Germline lookup yields CDR1 SGHNT and CDR2 YENEEA. The CDR3 runs to 14 residues. Trimming shortened V by 5 bases and J by 1 base, and 8 bases separated the two germline ends. In nucleotides, the CDR3 is TGTGCCAGCAGCGGCGGGATAACTAATGAAAAACTGTTTTTT. Its translation: CASSGGITNEKLFF.